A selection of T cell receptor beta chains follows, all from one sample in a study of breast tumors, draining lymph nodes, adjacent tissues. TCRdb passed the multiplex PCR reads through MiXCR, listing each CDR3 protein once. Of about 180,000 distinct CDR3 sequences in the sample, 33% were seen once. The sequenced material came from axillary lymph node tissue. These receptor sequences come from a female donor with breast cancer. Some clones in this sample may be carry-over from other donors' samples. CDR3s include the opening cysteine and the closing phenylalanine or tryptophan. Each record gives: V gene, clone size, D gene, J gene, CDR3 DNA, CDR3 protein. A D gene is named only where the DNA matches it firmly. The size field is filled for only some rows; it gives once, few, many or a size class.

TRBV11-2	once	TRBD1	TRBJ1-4	TGTGCCAGCAGTCGACAGGGATTCCACAATGAAAAACTGTTTTTT	CASSRQGFHNEKLFF
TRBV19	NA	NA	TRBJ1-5	TGTGCCAGTAGTATAGGGGCAGGGCAGCCCCAGCATTTT	CASSIGAGQPQHF
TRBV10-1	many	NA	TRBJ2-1	TGCGCCAGCAGTGATGAGACAGGACTAAACAATGAGCAGTTCTTC	CASSDETGLNNEQFF
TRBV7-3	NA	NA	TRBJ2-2	TGTGCCAGCAACCCGTGCCCGGGGCAGGTGGTCACCGGGGAGCTGTTTTTT	CASNPCPGQVVTGELFF
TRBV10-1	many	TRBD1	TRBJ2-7	TGCGCCAGCAACCGGGACAGGGGCAACGAGCAGTACTTC	CASNRDRGNEQYF
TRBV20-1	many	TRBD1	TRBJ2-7	TGCAGTGCCACCCGGGACAGGGGCTACGAGCAGTACTTC	CSATRDRGYEQYF
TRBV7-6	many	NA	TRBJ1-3	TGTGCCAGCAGCCAACCGGACGGGGGAGGAAACACCATATATTTT	CASSQPDGGGNTIYF
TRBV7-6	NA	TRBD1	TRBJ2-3	TGTGCCAGCAGCCCCGGGACAGGGTTTAGCACAGATACGCAGTATTTT	CASSPGTGFSTDTQYF
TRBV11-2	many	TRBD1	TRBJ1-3	TGTGCCAGCAGCCCGGGACAGGGGCTCAACACCATATATTTT	CASSPGQGLNTIYF
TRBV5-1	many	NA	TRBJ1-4	TGCGCCAGCAGACACAGGGCAACTAATGAAAAACTGTTTTTT	CASRHRATNEKLFF
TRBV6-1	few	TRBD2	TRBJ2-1	TGTGCCAGCAGTGAAGCCACCCGGACTAGCGGATACAATGAGCAGTTCTTC	CASSEATRTSGYNEQFF
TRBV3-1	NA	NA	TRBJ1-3	TGTGCCAGCAGCCAAGTCCAGGGGATCTCTGGAAACACCTTATATTTT	CASSQVQGISGNTLYF
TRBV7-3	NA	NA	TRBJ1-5	TGTGCCAGCAGCTCGGACAGCAACAATCAGCCCCAGCATTTT	CASSSDSNNQPQHF
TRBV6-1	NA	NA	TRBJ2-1	TGTGCCAGCAGTGAAGAGGCGGGGTGGGGGCAGTTCTTC	CASSEEAGWGQFF
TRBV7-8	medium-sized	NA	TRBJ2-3	TGTGCCAGCAGCCCCGGGGATAGCACAGATACGCAGTATTTT	CASSPGDSTDTQYF
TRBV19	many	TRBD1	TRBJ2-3	TGTGCCAGTAGTATAAGGACAGGGTGGGATACGCAGTATTTT	CASSIRTGWDTQYF
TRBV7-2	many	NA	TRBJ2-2	TGTGCCAGCAGCAACTACAACAGGGTTCCCGGGGAGCTGTTTTTT	CASSNYNRVPGELFF
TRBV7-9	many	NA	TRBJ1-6	TGTGCCAGCAGCTTTCAAGACTTGTTGGGGGCGAGGTCACCCCTCCACTTT	CASSFQDLLGARSPLHF
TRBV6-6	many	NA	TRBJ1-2	TGTGCCAGCAGTCACTCGAAGACCGGAGTTAACTATGGCTACACCTTC	CASSHSKTGVNYGYTF
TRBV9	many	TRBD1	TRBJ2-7	TGTGCCAGCAGCGAGGGGGGACAGGGTCGGTACGAGCAGTACTTC	CASSEGGQGRYEQYF
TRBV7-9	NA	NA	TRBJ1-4	TGTGCCAGCAGCCTTGGACTAGCGGCGAATGAAAAACTGTTTTTT	CASSLGLAANEKLFF
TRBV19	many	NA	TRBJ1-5	TGTGCCAGTATTCCCGGCGGGTATAGCAATCAGCCCCAGCATTTT	CASIPGGYSNQPQHF
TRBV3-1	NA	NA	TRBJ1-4	TGTGCCAGCAGCCAAGAGGGGACCCGACCTAATGAAAAACTGTTTTTT	CASSQEGTRPNEKLFF
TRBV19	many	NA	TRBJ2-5	TGTGCCAGTCAGGGATCATTTTCTCAAGAGACCCAGTACTTC	CASQGSFSQETQYF
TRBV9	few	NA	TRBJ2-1	TGTGCCAGCAGCTGGGATGGTAGCCGCTACAATGAGCAGTTCTTC	CASSWDGSRYNEQFF
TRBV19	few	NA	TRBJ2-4	TGTGCCAGTAGTATACCCCTCGGGGCCAAAAACATTCAGTACTTC	CASSIPLGAKNIQYF
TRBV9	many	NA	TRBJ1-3	TGTGCCAGCAGCCCGAGGGGGGGTACTGGAAACACCATATATTTT	CASSPRGGTGNTIYF
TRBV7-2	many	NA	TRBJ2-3	TGTGCCAGCAGCTTAGATGCCGGAGATACGCAGTATTTT	CASSLDAGDTQYF
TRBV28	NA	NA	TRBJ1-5	TGTGCCAGCAGTTTGTGGGGGGTGGTTGAATGGAACAATCAGCCCCAGCATTTT	CASSLWGVVEWNNQPQHF
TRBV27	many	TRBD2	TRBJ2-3	TGTGCCAGCAGTTTATCCCGGGAGGAGAAGTATTTT	CASSLSREEKYF
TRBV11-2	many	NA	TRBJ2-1	TGTGCCAGCAGCCTCGACGCCCAGTTAGGTGAGCAGTTCTTC	CASSLDAQLGEQFF
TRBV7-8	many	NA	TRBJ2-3	TGTGCCAGCAGCTTAGAGACGTATGGGGCAGCAGATACGCAGTATTTT	CASSLETYGAADTQYF
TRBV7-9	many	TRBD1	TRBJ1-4	TGTGCCAGCAGCTCTTTAACCGGGACAGCCAATGAAAAACTGTTTTTT	CASSSLTGTANEKLFF
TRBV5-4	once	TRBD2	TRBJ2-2	TGTGCCAGCAGCGCGGGACTAGCGGGAGGAAACACCGGGGAGCTGTTTTTT	CASSAGLAGGNTGELFF
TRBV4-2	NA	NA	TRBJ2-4	TGTGCCAGCAGCCAAGATATAGGATCGGGGATAGCCAAAAACATTCAGTACTTC	CASSQDIGSGIAKNIQYF
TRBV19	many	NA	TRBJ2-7	TGTGCCAGTAGTATAGCCCCCGGGGGAGCCTACGAGCAGTACTTC	CASSIAPGGAYEQYF
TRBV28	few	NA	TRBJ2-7	TGTGCCAGCAGTTTCCGGGAGCAGTACTTC	CASSFREQYF
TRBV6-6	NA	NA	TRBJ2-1	TGTGCCAGCAGCCGGGCCCTAAGCTCCTACAATGAGCAGTTCTTC	CASSRALSSYNEQFF
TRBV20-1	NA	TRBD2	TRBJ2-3	TGCAGTGCTAGAGATTCCGCTAGCGGGGTAGGGACAGATACGCAGTATTTT	CSARDSASGVGTDTQYF
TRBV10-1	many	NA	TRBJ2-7	TGCGCCAGCAGTGAATCGGGGACCGCCTACGAGCAGTACTTC	CASSESGTAYEQYF
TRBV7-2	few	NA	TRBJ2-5	TGTGCCAGCAGAGCCGGGACATATTCCCAAGAGACCCAGCACTTC	CASRAGTYSQETQHF
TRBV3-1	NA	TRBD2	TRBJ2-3	TGTGCCAGCAGCCAGTCTAGCGGGGGCGATACGCAGTATTTT	CASSQSSGGDTQYF
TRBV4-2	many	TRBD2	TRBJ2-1	TGTGCCAGCAGCCAATCTTTGGCTAGCGGTTACAATGAGCAGTTCTTC	CASSQSLASGYNEQFF
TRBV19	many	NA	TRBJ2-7	TGTGCCAGTAGTATATTCTTCTCCTACGAGCAGTACTTC	CASSIFFSYEQYF
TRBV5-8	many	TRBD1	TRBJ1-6	TGTGCCAGCAGCATGGGACAGGGGAAGTCCTATAATTCACCCCTCCACTTT	CASSMGQGKSYNSPLHF
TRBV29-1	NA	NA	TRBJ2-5	TGCAGCGCCCGAGGGCAGTTGGAGACCCAGTACTTC	CSARGQLETQYF
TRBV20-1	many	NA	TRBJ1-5	TGCAGTGCTAGAGGGCGGGGAATGGTGCGGAGCAATCAGCCCCAGCATTTT	CSARGRGMVRSNQPQHF
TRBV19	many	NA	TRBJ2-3	TGTGCCAGTAGTAACCGGTTGGGCACAGATACGCAGTATTTT	CASSNRLGTDTQYF
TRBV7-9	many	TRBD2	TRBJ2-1	TGTGCCAGCAGCGGCTCAAGCGGGGGGCAGTTCTTC	CASSGSSGGQFF
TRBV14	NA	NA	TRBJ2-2	TGTGCCAGCAGCCAAACCCTCGGGGAGCTGTTTTTT	CASSQTLGELFF